The rows below give T cell receptor beta chains drawn from one sample of a study of PD-1 blockade in classical Hodgkin lymphoma. Data came from immunoSEQ multiplex PCR; TCRdb stores just in-frame clones and leaves some out. The sample records tens of thousands of clones, 87% being singletons. The specimen was peripheral blood mononuclear cells (PBMCs), collected before the fourth cycle of nivolumab. Every receptor here comes from a human donor with classical Hodgkin lymphoma. CDR3s include the opening cysteine and the closing phenylalanine or tryptophan. Fields, in order: CDR3 DNA, CDR3 protein, V gene, D gene, clone size, J gene. A D gene is named only where the DNA matches it firmly. For some rows the clone size is stated as once, few or many, or as a class when expanded; others skip it.

CDR3 DNA: TGTGCCAGTAGTATAACGGCGAGCGGGGGAATCTACGAGCAGTACTTC
CDR3 protein: CASSITASGGIYEQYF
V gene: TRBV19
D gene: TRBD2
clone size: .
J gene: TRBJ2-7

CDR3 DNA: TGCGCCAGCAGCCTCGGGCCGGGTTCGGATACGCAGTATTTT
CDR3 protein: CASSLGPGSDTQYF
V gene: TRBV5-1
D gene: .
clone size: once
J gene: TRBJ2-3

CDR3 DNA: TGTGCCAGCAGCGACGATGGGCAGGGGGCCACCGGGGAGCTGTTTTTT
CDR3 protein: CASSDDGQGATGELFF
V gene: TRBV9
D gene: TRBD1
clone size: .
J gene: TRBJ2-2

CDR3 DNA: TGTGCCAGCAGGACTACCGCTTGGGGAGGGAATGAAGCTTTCTTT
CDR3 protein: CASRTTAWGGNEAFF
V gene: TRBV5-8
D gene: .
clone size: .
J gene: TRBJ1-1

CDR3 DNA: TGTGCCTGGAGCGAGATCGAGAACCCTAACTATGGCTACACCTTC
CDR3 protein: CAWSEIENPNYGYTF
V gene: TRBV30
D gene: .
clone size: .
J gene: TRBJ1-2

CDR3 DNA: TGTGCCAGCTCACCTACAGACAGCGACTCCTACAATGAGCAGTTCTTC
CDR3 protein: CASSPTDSDSYNEQFF
V gene: TRBV18
D gene: .
clone size: .
J gene: TRBJ2-1

CDR3 DNA: TGTGCCAGCAGTTCTCTTGGACAGGGGGCCAATCAGCCCCAGCATTTT
CDR3 protein: CASSSLGQGANQPQHF
V gene: TRBV28
D gene: TRBD1
clone size: .
J gene: TRBJ1-5

CDR3 DNA: TGTGCCAGCAGCTTCGATCCTACCTACGAGCAGTACTTC
CDR3 protein: CASSFDPTYEQYF
V gene: TRBV5-6
D gene: .
clone size: .
J gene: TRBJ2-7

CDR3 DNA: TGTGCCAGCAGCCCCGGACAGGGCCCCCATGGCTACACCTTC
CDR3 protein: CASSPGQGPHGYTF
V gene: TRBV5-4
D gene: TRBD1
clone size: few
J gene: TRBJ1-2

CDR3 DNA: TGTGCCAGCAGTTCCCCCGGGACAACTATCTACGAGCAGTACTTC
CDR3 protein: CASSSPGTTIYEQYF
V gene: TRBV6-5
D gene: .
clone size: .
J gene: TRBJ2-7

CDR3 DNA: TGTGCCAGCAGCTTAATTGGAGAGAAAGCTTTCTTT
CDR3 protein: CASSLIGEKAFF
V gene: TRBV7-2
D gene: .
clone size: .
J gene: TRBJ1-1

CDR3 DNA: TGTGCCAGCATCTTCGACAGACAAACTGACAATGAGCAGTTCTTC
CDR3 protein: CASIFDRQTDNEQFF
V gene: TRBV2
D gene: .
clone size: .
J gene: TRBJ2-1

CDR3 DNA: TGCGCCAGCAGCTCGACTACAGTCGGCAATTCACCCCTCCACTTT
CDR3 protein: CASSSTTVGNSPLHF
V gene: TRBV5-1
D gene: .
clone size: .
J gene: TRBJ1-6

CDR3 DNA: TGTGCCAGCTGTAGGTCAGGAAACTCCTACGAGCAGTACTTC
CDR3 protein: CASCRSGNSYEQYF
V gene: TRBV28
D gene: .
clone size: .
J gene: TRBJ2-7

CDR3 DNA: TGTGCCAGCAGCCGCGACAGACAGACCCAGTACTTC
CDR3 protein: CASSRDRQTQYF
V gene: TRBV14
D gene: .
clone size: .
J gene: TRBJ2-5

CDR3 DNA: TGTGCCAGCAGTGACACCATGAACACTGAAGCTTTCTTT
CDR3 protein: CASSDTMNTEAFF
V gene: TRBV6-5
D gene: .
clone size: .
J gene: TRBJ1-1

CDR3 DNA: TGTGCCAGTAGTATCGGGAGGGATCAGCCCCAGCATTTT
CDR3 protein: CASSIGRDQPQHF
V gene: TRBV19
D gene: .
clone size: .
J gene: TRBJ1-5

CDR3 DNA: TGTGCCAGTACTACGACAGGGGGTTTGGGTGAAGCTTTCTTT
CDR3 protein: CASTTTGGLGEAFF
V gene: TRBV19
D gene: TRBD1
clone size: .
J gene: TRBJ1-1

CDR3 DNA: TGCGCCAGCAGCCAAGGTCCGGGGAACACCGGGGAGCTGTTTTTT
CDR3 protein: CASSQGPGNTGELFF
V gene: TRBV4-1
D gene: .
clone size: .
J gene: TRBJ2-2

CDR3 DNA: TGTGCCAGCAGGGTACAGGCTATGAACACTGAAGCTTTCTTT
CDR3 protein: CASRVQAMNTEAFF
V gene: TRBV6-6
D gene: .
clone size: .
J gene: TRBJ1-1

CDR3 DNA: TGTGCCAGCAGCTTGGCCACGGGTGTCGGCACTGAAGCTTTCTTT
CDR3 protein: CASSLATGVGTEAFF
V gene: TRBV5-4
D gene: .
clone size: .
J gene: TRBJ1-1

CDR3 DNA: TGTGCCAGCAGCTTAGCGCGGGAGCTGTTTTTT
CDR3 protein: CASSLARELFF
V gene: TRBV7-8
D gene: .
clone size: once
J gene: TRBJ2-2

CDR3 DNA: TGTGCCAGCAAGCTCGGAGGTCTTAATGAAAAACTGTTTTTT
CDR3 protein: CASKLGGLNEKLFF
V gene: TRBV27
D gene: .
clone size: .
J gene: TRBJ1-4

CDR3 DNA: TGCGCCAGCAGCTTAGGCAGGGGGTCTGAAAAACTGTTTTTT
CDR3 protein: CASSLGRGSEKLFF
V gene: TRBV5-1
D gene: TRBD1
clone size: .
J gene: TRBJ1-4

CDR3 DNA: TGTGCCAGCAGTTCGGTGGGGGTTGGCGCTGGAAAACTGTTTTTT
CDR3 protein: CASSSVGVGAGKLFF
V gene: TRBV28
D gene: .
clone size: .
J gene: TRBJ1-4

CDR3 DNA: TGCGCCAGCAGCCCGACGGGAGGGGGCCCCCTCTCCTACGAGCAGTACTTC
CDR3 protein: CASSPTGGGPLSYEQYF
V gene: TRBV5-1
D gene: .
clone size: .
J gene: TRBJ2-7

CDR3 DNA: TGTGCCAGCAGCCGACAGGGTCTGGATAATTCACCCCTCCACTTT
CDR3 protein: CASSRQGLDNSPLHF
V gene: TRBV6-5
D gene: TRBD1
clone size: .
J gene: TRBJ1-6

CDR3 DNA: TGTGCCAGCTCACCCACGGGACAGGCGATCTACGAGCAGTACTTC
CDR3 protein: CASSPTGQAIYEQYF
V gene: TRBV18
D gene: TRBD1
clone size: .
J gene: TRBJ2-7

CDR3 DNA: TGTGCCAGCAGCGTAGCCCCGGGACTAGCGGACCAAGAGACCCAGTACTTC
CDR3 protein: CASSVAPGLADQETQYF
V gene: TRBV9
D gene: TRBD2
clone size: .
J gene: TRBJ2-5

CDR3 DNA: TGTGCCAGCAGTCGGACTGGGGGATATAGCAATCAGCCCCAGCATTTT
CDR3 protein: CASSRTGGYSNQPQHF
V gene: TRBV27
D gene: .
clone size: .
J gene: TRBJ1-5

CDR3 DNA: TGCGCCAGCGGTAGGGGTTATGGTACTGAAGCTTTCTTT
CDR3 protein: CASGRGYGTEAFF
V gene: TRBV5-1
D gene: .
clone size: few
J gene: TRBJ1-1

CDR3 DNA: TGTGCCAGCCGGAATGGGGGCCCCGATAGCAATCAGCCCCAGCATTTT
CDR3 protein: CASRNGGPDSNQPQHF
V gene: TRBV6-6
D gene: .
clone size: .
J gene: TRBJ1-5

CDR3 DNA: TGCGCCAGCAGCACCGGGGAAATCGGGGCTGGGGCCAACGTCCTGACTTTC
CDR3 protein: CASSTGEIGAGANVLTF
V gene: TRBV5-1
D gene: .
clone size: .
J gene: TRBJ2-6

CDR3 DNA: TGCGCCAGCAGCCCGGACAGGGCGGACAATCAGCCCCAGCATTTT
CDR3 protein: CASSPDRADNQPQHF
V gene: TRBV5-1
D gene: TRBD1
clone size: once
J gene: TRBJ1-5

CDR3 DNA: TGTGCCAGCAGCTTAATGGCTTATCAGCCCCAGCATTTT
CDR3 protein: CASSLMAYQPQHF
V gene: TRBV7-8
D gene: .
clone size: .
J gene: TRBJ1-5

CDR3 DNA: TGCGCCAGCAGACCCGGGACCGGCGGGAGTGAGCAGTTCTTC
CDR3 protein: CASRPGTGGSEQFF
V gene: TRBV5-1
D gene: TRBD2
clone size: .
J gene: TRBJ2-1

CDR3 DNA: TGTGCCAGCAAGGGGGTTACCGGGGAGCTGTTTTTT
CDR3 protein: CASKGVTGELFF
V gene: TRBV6-5
D gene: .
clone size: .
J gene: TRBJ2-2

CDR3 DNA: TGTGCCAGCAGTCGCCCGGGACAGGGAGATGAAAAACTGTTTTTT
CDR3 protein: CASSRPGQGDEKLFF
V gene: TRBV28
D gene: TRBD1
clone size: few
J gene: TRBJ1-4

CDR3 DNA: TGTGCCAGCAGTTACAGAACAGGCTATGGCTACACCTTC
CDR3 protein: CASSYRTGYGYTF
V gene: TRBV6-6
D gene: .
clone size: .
J gene: TRBJ1-2